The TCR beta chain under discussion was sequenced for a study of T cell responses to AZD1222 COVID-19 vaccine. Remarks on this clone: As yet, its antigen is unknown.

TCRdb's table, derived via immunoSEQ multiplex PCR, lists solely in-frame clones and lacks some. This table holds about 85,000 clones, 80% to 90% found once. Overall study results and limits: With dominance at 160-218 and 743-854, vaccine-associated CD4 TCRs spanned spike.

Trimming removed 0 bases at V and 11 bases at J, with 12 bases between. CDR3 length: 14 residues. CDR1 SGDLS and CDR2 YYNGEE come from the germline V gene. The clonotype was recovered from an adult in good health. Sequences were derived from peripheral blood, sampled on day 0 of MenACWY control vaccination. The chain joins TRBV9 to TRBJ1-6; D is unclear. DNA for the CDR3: TGTGCCAGCAGCGTAGAACCGGTCAGGCCACCCCTCCACTTT. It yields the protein CASSVEPVRPPLHF. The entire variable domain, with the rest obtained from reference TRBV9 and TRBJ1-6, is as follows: DSGVTQTPKHLITATGQRVTLRCSPRSGDLSVYWYQQSLDQGLQFLIQYYNGEERAKGNILERFSAQQFPDLHSELNLSSLELGDSALYFCASSVEPVRPPLHFGNGTRLTVT.